The TCR beta chain under discussion was sequenced for a study of shared clonotypes between healthy human individuals. Study-wide background: Three CD4 naive, three CD4 memory, two CD8 naive and one CD8 memory plate were used per donor.

J was trimmed by 2 bases and V by 8 bases; bases with no gene match: 8. Germline assignment: CDR1 MNHEY and CDR2 SMNVEV (reference sequence). This CDR3 has 16 amino acids. It was across several immunoSEQ plates that each subset's genomic DNA was evenly split. Assay used: immunoSEQ multiplex PCR; TCRdb lists only in-frame clones, some missing. The table includes 650,000 to 700,000 clones, less than 95% detected once. The donors were all Caucasian adults (living in Nashville, Tennessee). The chain uses TRBV27 and TRBJ2-7, with 14 positions matching TRBD2. The sequence derives from a man aged 18 to 30 in good health. Some clones in this sample may be carry-over from other donors' samples. Sequenced: memory CD8+ T cells from PBMCs. The subset: CD45RO+ cells pooled with CCR7-negative TemRA cells. CDR3 coding DNA: TGTGCCAGCCGCGAGGGACTAGCGGGAGCGGCCTACGAGCAGTACTTC. Translating gives CASREGLAGAAYEQYF.